These T cell receptor beta chains were read from a single sample in a study of blood T cells in healthy people across ages. TCRdb reanalysed the 5' RACE reads using MiXCR and keeps one entry per CDR3 protein. The table lists about 1.1 million distinct CDR3 sequences, about two fifths of them singletons, with about an eighth in the top ten. Sample: blood. These receptors all stem from a man in his late teens or twenties in good health. Both conserved end residues are part of each CDR3. A D gene is named only where the DNA matches it firmly. Where a row states a size, it is once, few, many or the class of an expanded clone; other rows omit it.

d_call: TRBD1
clone_size: few
j_call: TRBJ2-7
v_call: TRBV12-3/TRBV12-4
cdr3_nt: TGTGCCAGCAGTCGGGTGGGACAGAGCTCCTACGAGCAGTACTTC
cdr3_aa: CASSRVGQSSYEQYF

d_call: TRBD1
clone_size: NA
j_call: TRBJ1-4
v_call: TRBV19
cdr3_nt: TGTGCCAGTAGTACGACAGGGTTCTCTAAGGAAAAACTGTTTTTT
cdr3_aa: CASSTTGFSKEKLFF

d_call: TRBD2
clone_size: NA
j_call: TRBJ2-7
v_call: TRBV7-2
cdr3_nt: TGTGCCAGCAGCCGACTAGCGGGGGAAGAGCAGTACTTC
cdr3_aa: CASSRLAGEEQYF

d_call: NA
clone_size: NA
j_call: TRBJ1-2
v_call: TRBV24-1
cdr3_nt: TGTGCCACCAGTGATTTTCCGCAGAATGGCTACACCTTC
cdr3_aa: CATSDFPQNGYTF

d_call: TRBD1
clone_size: few
j_call: TRBJ1-2
v_call: TRBV27
cdr3_nt: TGTGCCAGCAGGCCGGACAGGGATCTCTATGGCTACACCTTC
cdr3_aa: CASRPDRDLYGYTF

d_call: NA
clone_size: NA
j_call: TRBJ2-2
v_call: TRBV9
cdr3_nt: TGTGCCAGCAATCCCAGGGGGGGGACCGGGGAGCTGTTTTTT
cdr3_aa: CASNPRGGTGELFF

d_call: NA
clone_size: few
j_call: TRBJ1-5
v_call: TRBV20-1
cdr3_nt: TGCAGTGCTAGACCTCCCGAGGCGGGGAATCAGCCCCAGCATTTT
cdr3_aa: CSARPPEAGNQPQHF

d_call: NA
clone_size: NA
j_call: TRBJ1-1
v_call: TRBV7-2
cdr3_nt: TGTGCCAGCAGCTTAGGTCCGGGACTATTCACTGAAGCTTTCTTT
cdr3_aa: CASSLGPGLFTEAFF

d_call: NA
clone_size: few
j_call: TRBJ1-6
v_call: TRBV9
cdr3_nt: TGTGCCAGCAGCGGCTCCCTTTCGACAGGTCCTTATGAACCCCTCCACTTT
cdr3_aa: CASSGSLSTGPYEPLHF

d_call: NA
clone_size: NA
j_call: TRBJ1-1
v_call: TRBV7-6
cdr3_nt: TGTGCCAGCAGCTTAGCCGGGACCCCCTCGGTGGCTGAAGCTTTCTTT
cdr3_aa: CASSLAGTPSVAEAFF

d_call: TRBD2
clone_size: few
j_call: TRBJ2-3
v_call: TRBV20-1
cdr3_nt: TGCAGTGCTAGAGAGGCTAGCGGGGGGACAGATACGCAGTATTTT
cdr3_aa: CSAREASGGTDTQYF

d_call: TRBD1
clone_size: NA
j_call: TRBJ2-2
v_call: TRBV4-1
cdr3_nt: TGCGCCAGCAGCCAAGCTATGACAGGGGGCACCGGGGAGCTGTTTTTT
cdr3_aa: CASSQAMTGGTGELFF

d_call: TRBD2
clone_size: NA
j_call: TRBJ2-7
v_call: TRBV27
cdr3_nt: TGTGCCAGCAGTTTAGCTAGCGGGTGGTACGAGCAGTACTTC
cdr3_aa: CASSLASGWYEQYF

d_call: TRBD1
clone_size: once
j_call: TRBJ1-2
v_call: TRBV4-2
cdr3_nt: TGTGCCAGCAGCCAAGATCTCCAGGGGGCGGCTGGCTACACCTTC
cdr3_aa: CASSQDLQGAAGYTF

d_call: TRBD1
clone_size: NA
j_call: TRBJ2-3
v_call: TRBV5-1
cdr3_nt: TGCGCCAGCAGCGTGACTACAGATAGTAGGACAGGCTTCCCAGATACGCAGTATTTT
cdr3_aa: CASSVTTDSRTGFPDTQYF

d_call: TRBD1
clone_size: NA
j_call: TRBJ2-7
v_call: TRBV11-2
cdr3_nt: TGTGCCAGCAGCTCACGGACAGGTGCCTACAATGAGCAGTACTTC
cdr3_aa: CASSSRTGAYNEQYF

d_call: NA
clone_size: NA
j_call: TRBJ2-3
v_call: TRBV20-1
cdr3_nt: TGCAGTGCTAGTGAAGGGGTTTTGGGCACAGATACGCAGTATTTT
cdr3_aa: CSASEGVLGTDTQYF

d_call: NA
clone_size: NA
j_call: TRBJ2-1
v_call: TRBV5-1
cdr3_nt: TGCGCCAGCAGCTTGGAGGTGACACTGGGTGAGCAGTTCTTC
cdr3_aa: CASSLEVTLGEQFF

d_call: NA
clone_size: NA
j_call: TRBJ2-5
v_call: TRBV30
cdr3_nt: TGTGCCTGGAGCGCCGGGACGGAAAAAATGCAAGAGACCCAGTACTTT
cdr3_aa: CAWSAGTEKMQETQYF

d_call: NA
clone_size: NA
j_call: TRBJ2-4
v_call: TRBV11-1
cdr3_nt: TGTGCCAGCAGCGCGGCCAGAAACATTCAGTACTTC
cdr3_aa: CASSAARNIQYF

d_call: NA
clone_size: few
j_call: TRBJ1-4
v_call: TRBV5-1
cdr3_nt: TGCGCCAGCACGCCTCAGGGTACTAATGAAAAACTGTTTTTT
cdr3_aa: CASTPQGTNEKLFF

d_call: NA
clone_size: few
j_call: TRBJ1-1
v_call: TRBV25-1
cdr3_nt: TGTGCCAGCAGTGAAGGTTCGGATCCTTTCACTGAAGCTTTCTTT
cdr3_aa: CASSEGSDPFTEAFF

d_call: NA
clone_size: few
j_call: TRBJ2-1
v_call: TRBV5-1
cdr3_nt: TGCGCCAGCAGCTTGGATTCGGGGGCCTACTACAATGAGCAGTTCTTC
cdr3_aa: CASSLDSGAYYNEQFF

d_call: NA
clone_size: NA
j_call: TRBJ1-5
v_call: TRBV6-1
cdr3_nt: TGTGCCAGCAGTGATTGGACAGCTTACAATCAGCCCCAGCATTTT
cdr3_aa: CASSDWTAYNQPQHF

d_call: NA
clone_size: NA
j_call: TRBJ1-1
v_call: TRBV6-6
cdr3_nt: TGTGCCAGCAAAGACGCGTACACCGTGAACACTGAAGCTTTCTTT
cdr3_aa: CASKDAYTVNTEAFF

d_call: TRBD2
clone_size: NA
j_call: TRBJ2-1
v_call: TRBV12-3/TRBV12-4
cdr3_nt: TGTGCCAGCAGTTTTCCCGAGCTAGCGGGTCTTGATGAGCAGTTCTTC
cdr3_aa: CASSFPELAGLDEQFF

d_call: NA
clone_size: once
j_call: TRBJ2-3
v_call: TRBV11-2
cdr3_nt: TGTGCCAGCACCATCAGGGCGGCGGGCAGAGATACGCAGTATTTT
cdr3_aa: CASTIRAAGRDTQYF

d_call: NA
clone_size: NA
j_call: TRBJ2-2
v_call: TRBV6-2/TRBV6-3
cdr3_nt: TGTGCCAGCAGCCATCTGGACAGAAACACCGGGGAGCTGTTTTTT
cdr3_aa: CASSHLDRNTGELFF

d_call: TRBD1
clone_size: NA
j_call: TRBJ1-1
v_call: TRBV7-9
cdr3_nt: TGTGCCAGCAGCCGGGACAGCACAAACACTGAAGCTTTCTTT
cdr3_aa: CASSRDSTNTEAFF

d_call: TRBD1
clone_size: NA
j_call: TRBJ1-3
v_call: TRBV12-3/TRBV12-4
cdr3_nt: TGTGCCAGCAGTTTAGCCCTCGGACAGGGGGGAAACACCATATATTTT
cdr3_aa: CASSLALGQGGNTIYF

d_call: TRBD1
clone_size: NA
j_call: TRBJ2-3
v_call: TRBV20-1
cdr3_nt: TGCAGTGCCCTGGGGGAGACAGGGGGCGCAGATACGCAGTATTTT
cdr3_aa: CSALGETGGADTQYF

d_call: NA
clone_size: NA
j_call: TRBJ1-2
v_call: TRBV14
cdr3_nt: TGTGCCAGCAGCCAACAAGATTGGGGGGGCTTTGGCTACACCTTC
cdr3_aa: CASSQQDWGGFGYTF

d_call: NA
clone_size: once
j_call: TRBJ2-7
v_call: TRBV4-1
cdr3_nt: TGCGCCAGCAGCCAAGCCTCAGGGTCCTCCTACGAGCAGTACTTC
cdr3_aa: CASSQASGSSYEQYF

d_call: NA
clone_size: NA
j_call: TRBJ2-3
v_call: TRBV3-1
cdr3_nt: TGTGCCAGCAGCCCGGACACCCGCACAGATACGCAGTATTTT
cdr3_aa: CASSPDTRTDTQYF

d_call: TRBD2
clone_size: NA
j_call: TRBJ2-5
v_call: TRBV7-2
cdr3_nt: TGTGCCAGCAGGGCTAGCGGGGGGGAGACCCAGTACTTC
cdr3_aa: CASRASGGETQYF

d_call: TRBD1
clone_size: NA
j_call: TRBJ1-2
v_call: TRBV29-1
cdr3_nt: TGCAGCGCCTCTTTGGGACAGGACTATGGCTACACCTTC
cdr3_aa: CSASLGQDYGYTF

d_call: TRBD2
clone_size: NA
j_call: TRBJ2-1
v_call: TRBV5-1
cdr3_nt: TGCGCCAGCAGCCCTGGTGCTAGCGGGGGAAATGAGCAGTTCTTC
cdr3_aa: CASSPGASGGNEQFF

d_call: TRBD1
clone_size: few
j_call: TRBJ2-2
v_call: TRBV7-2
cdr3_nt: TGTGCCAGCAGCTTAGGGACAGGGTTGTTCACCGGGGAGCTGTTTTTT
cdr3_aa: CASSLGTGLFTGELFF

d_call: NA
clone_size: NA
j_call: TRBJ1-5
v_call: TRBV7-9
cdr3_nt: TGTGCCAGCAGCTCCCTTGACTTTGATCAGCCCCAGCATTTT
cdr3_aa: CASSSLDFDQPQHF

d_call: NA
clone_size: few
j_call: TRBJ2-1
v_call: TRBV9
cdr3_nt: TGTGCCAGCAGCGTAGATACTAACTCCTACAATGAGCAGTTCTTC
cdr3_aa: CASSVDTNSYNEQFF

d_call: TRBD1
clone_size: NA
j_call: TRBJ1-2
v_call: TRBV20-1
cdr3_nt: TGCAGTGCTAGAGATGTTCGGACAGGGAGCGGCTACACCTTC
cdr3_aa: CSARDVRTGSGYTF